These T cell receptor beta chains were read from a single sample in a study of blood T cell repertoires in COVID-19. Clones were sequenced by immunoSEQ multiplex PCR, and TCRdb holds only the in-frame ones, with some missing. The sample has about 180,000 clones, about 88% seen once. Sequencing was performed on PBMCs or T cells enriched from blood (not recorded which). The receptors come from a woman aged 40 to 55 with acute COVID-19. Each CDR3 is given with its conserved first and last residue. A D gene is named only where the DNA matches it firmly.

TRBJ2-1 | TRBV12-3/TRBV12-4 | . | TGTGCCAGCAGTTCGTACAATGAGCAGTTCTTC | CASSSYNEQFF
TRBJ1-3 | TRBV7-8 | TRBD1 | TGTGCCAGCAGCTTAGGGGACAGGGAAAGCACCATATATTTT | CASSLGDRESTIYF
TRBJ1-1 | TRBV5-1 | TRBD1 | TGCGCCAGCAGCTCAGACAGGGGTTACACTGAAGCTTTCTTT | CASSSDRGYTEAFF
TRBJ2-3 | TRBV20-1 | TRBD2 | TGCAGTGCTAGTGACCCCCTAGCGGGGGGCCCCACAGATACGCAGTATTTT | CSASDPLAGGPTDTQYF
TRBJ1-2 | TRBV7-6 | . | TGTGCCAGCAGCTTAGTTCCAGGCCACGATGGCTACACCTTC | CASSLVPGHDGYTF
TRBJ1-6 | TRBV11-3 | . | TGTGCCAGCAGCTTACTCTATTCACCCCTCCACTTT | CASSLLYSPLHF
TRBJ1-1 | TRBV19 | . | TGTGCCAGTAGTATACCGGACACTGAAGCTTTCTTT | CASSIPDTEAFF
TRBJ1-2 | TRBV20-1 | . | TGCAGTGTTGGGGGGGGCTATGGCTACACCTTC | CSVGGGYGYTF
TRBJ2-7 | TRBV10-2 | TRBD2 | TGCGCCAGCAGTGAGGAACTAGCGGGGGCCGACGAGCAGTACTTC | CASSEELAGADEQYF
TRBJ2-5 | TRBV2 | TRBD2 | TGTGCCAGCAGGGCGGGGGTCGCGCTGTTGGAGACCCAGTACTTC | CASRAGVALLETQYF